This is a list of T cell receptor beta chains from one sample in a study of metastatic and nonmetastatic thyroid tumors. TCRdb re-called the PCR reads through MiXCR. The top ten hold 18% of the sample, which has around 6,200 clones, around 33% seen once. The sequencing sample was made of adjacent normal tissue. These receptors came from a female donor with papillary thyroid cancer or a benign thyroid nodule (not recorded which). Some clones in this sample may be carry-over from other donors' samples. Both conserved end residues are trimmed from each CDR3. The size entry is marked missing in some rows and otherwise reads once, few, many or a size class.

abundance: few
j_gene: TRBJ1-2
v_gene: TRBV11-1
CDR3aa: ASRGGADSSFYGYT

abundance: .
j_gene: TRBJ2-1
v_gene: TRBV28
CDR3aa: ASSPNRVFFYNEQF

abundance: .
j_gene: TRBJ2-5
v_gene: TRBV11-2
CDR3aa: ASSLGLSETQY

abundance: few
j_gene: TRBJ2-2
v_gene: TRBV7-3
CDR3aa: ASSPTGGAYTGELF

abundance: .
j_gene: TRBJ2-1
v_gene: TRBV2
CDR3aa: ASIGKHSYNEQF

abundance: .
j_gene: TRBJ2-7
v_gene: TRBV20-1
CDR3aa: SAPSEVSYEQY

abundance: .
j_gene: TRBJ2-1
v_gene: TRBV6-1
CDR3aa: ATHPGQPYNEQF

abundance: few
j_gene: TRBJ1-2
v_gene: TRBV6-2/TRBV6-3
CDR3aa: ASSYSTIGTHRGGYT

abundance: .
j_gene: TRBJ2-5
v_gene: TRBV27
CDR3aa: ASSFSGQGGRQETQY

abundance: .
j_gene: TRBJ2-1
v_gene: TRBV9
CDR3aa: ASSVRLNNEQF

abundance: once
j_gene: TRBJ1-1
v_gene: TRBV6-1
CDR3aa: ASYREINTEAF

abundance: few
j_gene: TRBJ2-1
v_gene: TRBV20-1
CDR3aa: SARDLITYNEQF

abundance: few
j_gene: TRBJ1-6
v_gene: TRBV6-5
CDR3aa: ASSYHGQSLH

abundance: .
j_gene: TRBJ2-1
v_gene: TRBV20-1
CDR3aa: SASGTVLGGDYNEQF

abundance: few
j_gene: TRBJ2-5
v_gene: TRBV12-3/TRBV12-4
CDR3aa: ASSPRDQIQETQY

abundance: few
j_gene: TRBJ2-7
v_gene: TRBV6-6
CDR3aa: ASSYTGGEQY

abundance: .
j_gene: TRBJ1-1
v_gene: TRBV7-8
CDR3aa: ASSLAVAKRGTEAF

abundance: few
j_gene: TRBJ1-1
v_gene: TRBV19
CDR3aa: ASKPGQHTEAF

abundance: .
j_gene: TRBJ1-2
v_gene: TRBV30
CDR3aa: AWNPGQGSGYT

abundance: .
j_gene: TRBJ2-1
v_gene: TRBV20-1
CDR3aa: SASPQREQF

abundance: few
j_gene: TRBJ1-6
v_gene: TRBV6-1
CDR3aa: ASSPADRDSPLH

abundance: .
j_gene: TRBJ1-5
v_gene: TRBV6-1
CDR3aa: ASRETVDYSNQPQH

abundance: .
j_gene: TRBJ1-1
v_gene: TRBV15
CDR3aa: ATSRDRPGANTEAF

abundance: few
j_gene: TRBJ1-2
v_gene: TRBV4-3
CDR3aa: ASSQGLGQGYGYT

abundance: .
j_gene: TRBJ2-2
v_gene: TRBV19
CDR3aa: ASHKGDTGELF

abundance: .
j_gene: TRBJ2-7
v_gene: TRBV6-6
CDR3aa: ASSFSTDYEQY

abundance: .
j_gene: TRBJ2-2
v_gene: TRBV6-6
CDR3aa: ASSYSSGGGELF

abundance: .
j_gene: TRBJ2-3
v_gene: TRBV3-1
CDR3aa: ASSPLRGDWRTDTQY

abundance: .
j_gene: TRBJ2-7
v_gene: TRBV9
CDR3aa: ASSVGGGTEYEQY

abundance: .
j_gene: TRBJ1-1
v_gene: TRBV19
CDR3aa: ASSPSDRGWNTEAF

abundance: many
j_gene: TRBJ1-2
v_gene: TRBV10-3
CDR3aa: AISESDILDRGADNYGYT

abundance: .
j_gene: TRBJ2-3
v_gene: TRBV20-1
CDR3aa: SAEGGNTDTQY

abundance: .
j_gene: TRBJ2-7
v_gene: TRBV20-1
CDR3aa: SASGRKRGSSYEQY

abundance: .
j_gene: TRBJ2-1
v_gene: TRBV9
CDR3aa: ASSVESPGDEQF

abundance: .
j_gene: TRBJ1-1
v_gene: TRBV15
CDR3aa: ATSRVGGVQAF

abundance: .
j_gene: TRBJ1-4
v_gene: TRBV5-1
CDR3aa: ASSLGRSREKLF

abundance: .
j_gene: TRBJ2-3
v_gene: TRBV10-1
CDR3aa: ASSGPTSGRAYDTDTQY

abundance: once
j_gene: TRBJ2-7
v_gene: TRBV5-1
CDR3aa: ASSRAELYEQY

abundance: .
j_gene: TRBJ2-7
v_gene: TRBV7-2
CDR3aa: ASSLDGVGEQY

abundance: medium-sized
j_gene: TRBJ1-1
v_gene: TRBV18
CDR3aa: ASSPGRGTEAF

abundance: few
j_gene: TRBJ2-7
v_gene: TRBV6-1
CDR3aa: ASSDFRYGQGAGHEQY

abundance: .
j_gene: TRBJ2-7
v_gene: TRBV5-1
CDR3aa: ASMQWSGTYEQY

abundance: .
j_gene: TRBJ2-5
v_gene: TRBV20-1
CDR3aa: SARVVYPRETQY

abundance: few
j_gene: TRBJ1-5
v_gene: TRBV28
CDR3aa: ASSLGGYRMTSNQPQH

abundance: few
j_gene: TRBJ1-5
v_gene: TRBV6-1
CDR3aa: ASVGRNGQPQH

abundance: .
j_gene: TRBJ1-2
v_gene: TRBV5-5
CDR3aa: ASSLGALSNYGYT

abundance: .
j_gene: TRBJ1-2
v_gene: TRBV6-1
CDR3aa: ASSEGPGGDYYGYT

abundance: .
j_gene: TRBJ2-7
v_gene: TRBV11-3
CDR3aa: ASSRQTDGQY

abundance: .
j_gene: TRBJ2-1
v_gene: TRBV6-1
CDR3aa: ASSRDSYNEQF

abundance: .
j_gene: TRBJ2-7
v_gene: TRBV20-1
CDR3aa: SAYRSRGYEQY

abundance: few
j_gene: TRBJ1-2
v_gene: TRBV5-1
CDR3aa: ASSLPDGGYT

abundance: .
j_gene: TRBJ1-1
v_gene: TRBV20-1
CDR3aa: SARKQILNTEAF

abundance: few
j_gene: TRBJ1-4
v_gene: TRBV19
CDR3aa: ASSQGHEKLF

abundance: .
j_gene: TRBJ1-5
v_gene: TRBV20-1
CDR3aa: SARERQYQPQH

abundance: .
j_gene: TRBJ1-2
v_gene: TRBV6-1
CDR3aa: ASSVGYGYT

abundance: .
j_gene: TRBJ1-4
v_gene: TRBV5-1
CDR3aa: ASSFGQGQGEKLF

abundance: .
j_gene: TRBJ1-5
v_gene: TRBV28
CDR3aa: ASSFGGLGNQPQH

abundance: few
j_gene: TRBJ2-3
v_gene: TRBV20-1
CDR3aa: SASFTQY

abundance: few
j_gene: TRBJ1-5
v_gene: TRBV19
CDR3aa: ASSIPGGHQPQH

abundance: large
j_gene: TRBJ2-3
v_gene: TRBV6-1
CDR3aa: ASSTRLAGDAHTQY